The 23 T cell receptor beta chains below were found in one sample sequenced in a study of Ad26.COV2.S vaccination and SARS-CoV-2 variants. Treatment denoted: roughly 20 received Ad26.COV2.S at low or high dose, single or two shots; 5 received placebo; per-sample allocation not given. The samples date from day 63 after the first vaccine or placebo injection. The data were produced by immunoSEQ multiplex PCR, yet TCRdb's version contains in-frame clones alone and is incomplete. The table has some 390,000 clones, about nine tenths seen once; the top ten hold roughly 3%. The specimen was peripheral blood, collected in a trial of Ad26.COV2.S vaccine versus placebo. These receptors were taken from a person between 18 and 65 years old who received the Ad26.COV2.S COVID-19 vaccine or a placebo.

Details on this clone: The same CDR3 is also encoded by other DNA sequences in this sample. This chain joins TRBV5-6 and TRBJ2-7; D is perhaps TRBD2 (5 bases). Germline V CDR1 and CDR2: SGHDT, YYEEEE. Trimming took off 0 bases at V and 4 bases at J, with 8 bases between the two ends. CDR3 length: 13 residues. In DNA, the CDR3 is TGTGCCAGCAGCTTGGAACCGGGGTACGAGCAGTACTTC. This translates into CASSLEPGYEQYF.

The chain carries TRBV19 and TRBJ1-5; no clear D gene. The CDR3 totals 13 residues. V gave up 5 bases and J gave up 4 bases, with 9 bases separating them. Per germline, CDR1 LNHDA and CDR2 SQIVND (reference sequence). The CDR3 DNA reads as TGTGCCAGTAGTTTTACGGGAAATCAGCCCCAGCATTTT. Its protein is CASSFTGNQPQHF.

V and J are TRBV9 and TRBJ2-7; TRBD2 is a possible D gene (5 bases). The CDR3 is made up of 13 amino acids. Trimming shortened V by 5 bases and J by 5 bases, and 14 bases separated the two germline ends. In germline, CDR1 is SGDLS, CDR2 YYNGEE. The CDR3 DNA is TGTGCCAGCAGGGAGGACTCGGGCGACGAGCAGTACTTC. Amino acids: CASREDSGDEQYF.

The genes are TRBV19 and TRBJ2-1; D call uncertain. V was shortened by 5 bases and J by 8 bases, with 13 bases between the two germline ends. The CDR3 sequence is 13 residues long. In germline, CDR1 is LNHDA, CDR2 SQIVND (reference sequence). Here the CDR3 DNA reads TGTGCCAGTAGTGGAGTAACTTGGGATGAGCAGTTCTTC. It is translated as CASSGVTWDEQFF. Full variable domain (missing parts from reference TRBV19 and TRBJ2-1): DGGITQSPKYLFRKEGQNVTLSCEQNLNHDAMYWYRQDPGQGLRLIYYSQIVNDFQKGDIAEGYSVSREKKESFPLTVTSAQKNPTAFYLCASSGVTWDEQFFGPGTRLTVL.

This chain links TRBV7-2 with TRBJ2-5; 11 nucleotides match TRBD1. Looked up from germline, CDR1 is SGHTA and CDR2 is FQGNSA. The J segment lost 4 bases and the V segment lost 5 bases, leaving 9 bases of the junction unmatched. This CDR3 is 16 amino acids long. DNA for the CDR3: TGTGCCAGCAGCGAGTACCTGGGACAGGGGGGAGAGACCCAGTACTTC. Amino acid sequence: CASSEYLGQGGETQYF.

V and J are TRBV4-1 and TRBJ2-7; TRBD1 matches 8 bases. Germline loops: CDR1 MGHRA, CDR2 YSYEKL. The CDR3 consists of 13 residues. The trim removed 2 bases at V and 5 bases at J, leaving 2 bases unmatched. In nucleotides, the CDR3 is TGCGCCAGCAGCCAATCGACAGGGGACGAGCAGTACTTC. Protein sequence: CASSQSTGDEQYF.

The V gene is TRBV7-6, the J gene TRBJ1-2; TRBD1 aligns across 8 bases. Germline-derived CDR1 and CDR2 are SGHVS and FNYEAQ. The trim removed 1 base at V and 8 bases at J, leaving 12 bases unmatched. CDR3 size: 16 residues. CDR3 nucleotide sequence: TGTGCCAGCAGCTTAGTATTAGGGGACAGGTCGAGCGGCTACACCTTC. Residues: CASSLVLGDRSSGYTF.

This chain links TRBV10-2 with TRBJ1-5; D call uncertain. Germline lookup yields CDR1 WSHSY and CDR2 SAAADI. Trimming pared 5 bases from V and 0 bases from J, leaving 5 bases between. The CDR3 totals 13 residues. The CDR3 loop reads CASSSDSNQPQHF. In DNA, the CDR3 is TGCGCCAGCAGTTCAGATAGCAATCAGCCCCAGCATTTT.

This chain links TRBV5-6 with TRBJ1-2; 7 nucleotides align to TRBD1. The germline V gene has CDR1 SGHDT and CDR2 YYEEEE. J was trimmed by 8 bases and V by 0 bases; bases with no gene match: 4. The length of the CDR3 is 13 residues. The CDR3 DNA sequence: TGTGCCAGCAGCTTGGACAGGGGCGGGGGCTACACCTTC. Translation: CASSLDRGGGYTF.

The chain combines TRBV4-1 with TRBJ2-3; 11 bases are a match to TRBD1. This CDR3 has 16 amino acids. Germline CDR1 MGHRA, CDR2 YSYEKL. V lost 4 bases, J lost 3 bases, and 6 bases stayed unmatched. CDR3 residues: CASSLAGQGGTDTQYF. For the CDR3, the DNA is TGCGCCAGCAGCCTCGCGGGACAGGGGGGAACAGATACGCAGTATTTT.

The V gene is TRBV5-1, the J gene TRBJ1-1, with 8 bases aligning to TRBD1. The V segment lost 4 bases and the J segment 0 bases; nucleotides outside the gene matches: 8. Germline V gene sequence: CDR1 SGHRS, CDR2 YFSETQ. The CDR3 spans 16 residues. The CDR3 DNA follows: TGCGCCAGCAGCCCAGGGGACAGGACCATGAACACTGAAGCTTTCTTT. It translates to CASSPGDRTMNTEAFF.

The chain uses TRBV6-5 and TRBJ1-2, with D unresolved. The germline CDR1 and CDR2 sequences are MNHEY and SVGAGI. The CDR3 has 15 amino acids. Trimming removed 1 base at V and 1 base at J, with 10 bases between. CDR3 loop: CASSYLPGDNYGYTF. The CDR3 DNA follows: TGTGCCAGCAGTTACTTGCCGGGTGATAACTATGGCTACACCTTC.

The rearrangement links TRBV6-5 to TRBJ2-1; D possibly corresponds to TRBD1 (5 bases). The ends were cut back, 3 bases at V and 5 bases at J, with 11 bases in the middle. There are 14 residues in the CDR3. Germline CDR1 MNHEY, CDR2 SVGAGI. The CDR3 reads CASSYVKGDNEQFF. CDR3 DNA: TGTGCCAGCAGTTATGTGAAAGGGGACAATGAGCAGTTCTTC.

The chain carries TRBV5-4 and TRBJ2-3; 10 bases fit TRBD2. The CDR3 length is 15 residues. Germline CDR1 and CDR2: SGHNT and YYREEE (reference sequence). The V and J ends lost 2 bases and 4 bases, in that order; junction bases with no gene match: 4. The CDR3 region is CASSLLAGFSDTQYF. In nucleotides, the CDR3 is TGTGCCAGCAGCTTACTAGCGGGGTTTTCAGATACGCAGTATTTT.

This chain joins TRBV11-3 and TRBJ2-3; 7 nucleotides line up with TRBD1. J was trimmed by 2 bases and V by 4 bases; bases with no gene match: 6. Germline V gives CDR1 SGHNT, CDR2 YENEEA. The CDR3 loop spans 15 amino acids. DNA for the CDR3: TGTGCCAGCAGCTCTCGACAGGGTTCCACAGATACGCAGTATTTT. Translation gives CASSSRQGSTDTQYF.

For the CDR3, the DNA is TGTGCCAGCAGGGGGACAGGGCTTAATGAAAAACTGTTTTTT. Protein sequence: CASRGTGLNEKLFF. The rearrangement joins TRBV2 to TRBJ1-4; 9 nucleotides match TRBD1. V lost 6 bases, J lost 4 bases, and 3 bases stayed unmatched. The CDR3 consists of 14 residues. In germline, CDR1 is SNHLY, CDR2 FYNNEI. Full variable domain (remainder filled in from reference TRBV2 and TRBJ1-4): EPEVTQTPSHQVTQMGQEVILRCVPISNHLYFYWYRQILGQKVEFLVSFYNNEISEKSEIFDDQFSVERPDGSNFTLKIRSTKLEDSAMYFCASRGTGLNEKLFFGSGTQLSVL.

This chain joins TRBV6-2 or TRBV6-3 and TRBJ1-1, with D hard to call. The length of the CDR3 is 13 residues. V lost 4 bases and J 0 bases, leaving 6 bases between the germline ends. Germline lookup yields CDR1 MNHEY and CDR2 SVGEGT. Here the CDR3 DNA reads TGTGCCAGCAGTTTGGGGATGAACACTGAAGCTTTCTTT. Translated, it gives CASSLGMNTEAFF.

The chain has TRBV12-5 and TRBJ1-5, with TRBD1 as a possible D gene (5 bases). The length of the CDR3 is 13 residues. CDR1 is LGHNT, CDR2 FRNRAP, per germline. The V and J ends lost 0 bases and 6 bases respectively, with 6 bases between them. DNA for the CDR3: TGTGCTAGTGGTTTGGTTGGGGGTCAGCCCCAGCATTTT. Translating it yields CASGLVGGQPQHF.

This sequence joins TRBV16 and TRBJ2-1; D call uncertain. The CDR3 totals 13 residues. Germline values: CDR1 KGHSY, CDR2 FQNENV. The ends were cut back, 6 bases at V and 8 bases at J, with 14 bases in the middle. CDR3 coding DNA: TGTGCCAGCAGTCCACCCGTCGGGCATGAGCAGTTCTTC. It is translated as CASSPPVGHEQFF.

V is TRBV6-2 or TRBV6-3 and J is TRBJ2-2; D is unresolved. The CDR3 extends over 14 amino acids. Germline V gene sequence: CDR1 MNHEY, CDR2 SVGEGT. With 4 bases removed from V and 6 bases from J, the gap between germline ends came to 12 bases. In DNA, the CDR3 is TGTGCCAGCAGTTCCTCCGCCTCAGCCGGGGAGCTGTTTTTT. It is translated as CASSSSASAGELFF.

The rearrangement uses TRBV7-2 and TRBJ1-5; a possible D gene is TRBD1 (6 bases). This CDR3 contains 14 residues. CDR1 and CDR2 (germline): SGHTA, FQGNSA. Deletions cut 1 base from V and 6 bases from J, with 10 bases between. CDR3 loop: CASSLGGGFQPQHF. CDR3 DNA sequence: TGTGCCAGCAGCTTAGGCGGGGGCTTTCAGCCCCAGCATTTT.

This rearrangement joins TRBV20-1 to TRBJ1-2; possible D gene TRBD1, 6 bases. V lost 6 bases to trimming and J lost 8 bases, with 13 bases between them. CDR1 is DFQATT, CDR2 SNEGSKA, per germline (reference sequence). The CDR3 covers 11 residues. As DNA, the CDR3 is TGCAGTGCGAAACAGGGTCAAGGCTACACCTTC. Translating gives CSAKQGQGYTF.

The V gene is TRBV5-6, the J gene TRBJ1-3; D gene uncertain. Looked up from germline, CDR1 is SGHDT and CDR2 is YYEEEE. V lost 4 bases to trimming and J lost 2 bases, with 10 bases between them. This CDR3 region has 14 residues. CDR3 sequence reads: CASSRMDAGNTIYF. In DNA, the CDR3 is TGTGCCAGCAGCCGCATGGACGCTGGAAACACCATATATTTT.